The TCR beta chain under discussion was sequenced for a study of PD-L1 blockade in urothelial cancer. Every PCR got spiked synthetic TCR analog templates. Produced via immunoSEQ multiplex PCR; TCRdb's table is partial and in-frame only. The sample has 50,000 to 70,000 clones, 75% to 85% seen once. This CDR3 comprises 14 residues. V lost 0 bases and J 4 bases, leaving 10 bases between the germline ends. Germline V gives CDR1 SGHNT, CDR2 YYREEE (reference sequence). Time point here: pretreatment peripheral blood. Sampling of each patient yielded between 1 and 8 specimens, collected pretreatment and on-treatment.

The sequence was collected from a man aged 70-80 years with urothelial cancer. The source material was PBMCs, sampled around atezolizumab (anti-PD-L1) treatment. V usage is TRBV5-4 and J usage is TRBJ1-1, with a tentative D call TRBD1 (6 bases). The CDR3 bases are TGTGCCAGCAGCTTGGAATCAGGGGCCACTGAAGCTTTCTTT. As protein: CASSLESGATEAFF. Full variable domain (rest looked up from reference TRBV5-4 and TRBJ1-1): ETGVTQSPTHLIKTRGQQVTLRCSSQSGHNTVSWYQQALGQGPQFIFQYYREEENGRGNFPPRFSGLQFPNYSSELNVNALELDDSALYLCASSLESGATEAFFGQGTRLTVV.